This entry is about one T cell receptor (beta chain). Antigen specificity is unknown. The PCR employed 60 Vbeta primers together with 13 Jbeta primers. Clones were read by immunoSEQ multiplex PCR, and TCRdb kept only the in-frame ones, dropping some. The sample's table shows around 36,000 clones. Germline values: CDR1 SEHNR, CDR2 FQNEAQ (reference sequence). The CDR3 is 16 residues long. With V trimmed by 5 bases and J by 4 bases, 7 bases remained unmatched. Healthy bone marrow donors made up the cohort. The sample belongs to a study of cytomegalovirus exposure and HLA in healthy donors. Overall study findings and caveats: High specificity and sensitivity for cytomegalovirus status were reported for the classifier. TCR beta sequences reportedly predicted most subjects' HLA-A and HLA-B alleles accurately. HLA allele associations emerged for some 16,000 TCR beta sequences in a later analysis, at 0.05 false discovery rate.

This receptor was obtained from a young woman in good health and CMV-seropositive. The chain is built from TRBV7-9 and TRBJ2-2, with 10 bases aligning to TRBD2. The sequenced sample was PBMCs. DNA for the CDR3: TGTGCCAGCAGCCGTCCGGGACTAGCGACCACCGGGGAGCTGTTTTTT. It is translated as CASSRPGLATTGELFF.